These 17 T cell receptor beta chains were all obtained from the same sample, sequenced in a study of PD-1 blockade in mismatch repair-deficient tumors (dated by TCRdb to 2017 to 2019). Sample time point, as interpreted from the label and publication: peripheral blood before pembrolizumab. The receptor library was made with the immunoSEQ multiplex PCR assay. The table comes from immuneACCESS by way of TCRdb, which keeps in-frame sequences with V and J called. Part of the clones is missing from these tables; in studies checked, under half for an unresolved V gene and the rest for unknown reasons. A total of approximately 16,000 clones appear in this sample, 80% to 85% of them only once. The ten largest clones take up around 17% of the sample. The input for sequencing was PBMCs, taken before pembrolizumab treatment. These receptors were collected from an adult with mismatch repair-deficient cancer.

J is TRBJ2-3 and V is TRBV5-4, with D possibly being TRBD1 (5 bases). Germline CDR1 SGHNT, CDR2 YYREEE (reference sequence). The ends were cut back, 2 bases at V and 0 bases at J, with 10 bases in the middle. CDR3 size: 15 residues. The CDR3 spells CASSLQDGSTDTQYF. DNA for the CDR3: TGTGCCAGCAGCTTACAGGACGGAAGCACAGATACGCAGTATTTT. The full variable domain, in which reference TRBV5-4 and TRBJ2-3 provide the parts outside the CDR3, is ETGVTQSPTHLIKTRGQQVTLRCSSQSGHNTVSWYQQALGQGPQFIFQYYREEENGRGNFPPRFSGLQFPNYSSELNVNALELDDSALYLCASSLQDGSTDTQYFGPGTRLTVL.

This chain joins TRBV11-2 and TRBJ2-5; D gene unclear. This CDR3 region has 14 residues. V lost 1 base and J 2 bases, leaving 8 bases between the germline ends. Germline loops: CDR1 SGHAT, CDR2 FQNNGV. The CDR3 bases are TGTGCCAGCAGCTTAGCATGGCGACAAGAGACCCAGTACTTC. Amino acid sequence: CASSLAWRQETQYF.

The genes are TRBV29-1 and TRBJ2-4; D gene uncertain. Germline CDR1 is SQVTM and CDR2 is ANQGSEA. This CDR3 region has 15 residues. Trimming cost V 2 bases and J 0 bases, with 11 bases left between them. The CDR3 here is CSVEFQSLAKNIQYF. The CDR3 nucleotides read TGCAGCGTTGAATTCCAATCCCTAGCCAAAAACATTCAGTACTTC. Using reference TRBV29-1 and TRBJ2-4 for the parts outside the CDR3, the full variable domain is SAVISQKPSRDICQRGTSLTIQCQVDSQVTMMFWYRQQPGQSLTLIATANQGSEATYESGFVIDKFPISRPNLTFSTLTVSNMSPEDSSIYLCSVEFQSLAKNIQYFGAGTRLSVL.

The chain combines TRBV7-6 with TRBJ2-1; 10 bases align to TRBD2. V shed 7 bases, J shed 8 bases, and the junction held 11 bases outside the gene matches. Germline CDR1 is SGHVS and CDR2 is FNYEAQ. This CDR3 contains 15 residues. The CDR3 DNA reads as TGTGCCAGCACCCTGGGGCTAGCGGGAGTATATGAGCAGTTCTTC. Residues: CASTLGLAGVYEQFF.

This chain connects TRBV4-1 to TRBJ2-5; no clear D. Per germline, CDR1 MGHRA and CDR2 YSYEKL. V lost 4 bases and J 5 bases, leaving 17 bases between the germline ends. The CDR3 consists of 15 residues. The CDR3 DNA sequence: TGCGCCAGCAGCCGAGAAGGCGGTCGGAAGGAGACCCAGTACTTC. Protein product: CASSREGGRKETQYF.

The chain joins TRBV7-2 to TRBJ2-7; 12 bases line up with TRBD1. The CDR3 sequence is 15 residues long. CDR1 SGHTA and CDR2 FQGNSA come from the germline V gene. V lost 2 bases to trimming and J lost 6 bases; unmatched junction nucleotides: 5. The CDR3 DNA reads as TGTGCCAGCAGCTTAAGGGGGACAGGGGGCGGCGAGCAGTACTTC. Translated, it gives CASSLRGTGGGEQYF.

This rearrangement joins TRBV6-4 to TRBJ1-5, with TRBD1 identical over 7 bases. V shed 2 bases and J 5 bases; nucleotides not matched to a gene: 15. The CDR3 has 18 residues. The germline CDR1 and CDR2 sequences are MRHNA and SNTAGT. This chain's CDR3 is CASSDPGDSPLSHQPQHF. In DNA, the CDR3 is TGTGCCAGCAGTGACCCGGGGGACAGCCCTCTCAGCCATCAGCCCCAGCATTTT.

V and J are TRBV30 and TRBJ1-2; TRBD1 might be the D (6 bases). The CDR3 has 14 amino acids. The germline gives CDR1 GTSNPN, CDR2 SVGIG (reference sequence). V lost 0 bases and J 7 bases, leaving 15 bases between the germline ends. CDR3 protein: CAWSVLGAASGYTF. CDR3 bases: TGTGCCTGGAGTGTACTGGGGGCGGCGTCTGGCTACACCTTC.

The chain recombines TRBV5-6 with TRBJ2-4; 7 bases align to TRBD2. The CDR3 contains 13 residues. Germline V gene lookup returns CDR1 SGHDT and CDR2 YYEEEE. The V segment lost 2 bases and the J segment 7 bases; nucleotides outside the gene matches: 3. CDR3 sequence (DNA): TGTGCCAGCAGCTTAGAGCGGGACAACATTCAGTACTTC. Its translation: CASSLERDNIQYF.

With respect to this clone: Relative to the germline gene, one junction end is altered; a read error may explain this. This sequence joins TRBV7-2 and TRBJ2-3; 7 bases map to TRBD2. The germline V gene encodes CDR1 SGHTA and CDR2 FQGNSA. This CDR3 is 17 amino acids long. The DNA of the CDR3 is TGTGCCAGCAGCGTAGCGGGTCTTACCACTGGCACAGATACGCAGTATTTT. It translates to CASSVAGLTTGTDTQYF.

This clone was seen a few times. The J gene is TRBJ1-2, the V gene TRBV30; no clear D. The germline gives CDR1 GTSNPN, CDR2 SVGIG (reference sequence). This CDR3 contains 12 residues. The germline V and J ends were trimmed by 2 bases and 7 bases, with 11 bases remaining between them. The CDR3: CAWSWGRGGYTF. Here the CDR3 DNA reads TGTGCCTGGAGTTGGGGTCGGGGTGGCTACACCTTC.

The gene calls are TRBV6-5 and TRBJ1-3, with D hard to call. The CDR3 is made up of 15 amino acids. Germline CDR1 reads MNHEY; CDR2 reads SVGAGI. Trimming pared 2 bases from V and 2 bases from J, leaving 10 bases between. The CDR3 nucleotides read TGTGCCAGCAGTTACGTGGCCGGGACTGGAAACACCATATATTTT. Encoded protein: CASSYVAGTGNTIYF.

This chain joins TRBV21-1 and TRBJ2-7; the D call in the table, TRBD2, was not verified against the DNA. TRBV21-1 is labeled a pseudogene. This CDR3 region has 17 residues. CDR3 sequence: CASSAPIPTGRAYEQYF. The CDR3 DNA reads as TGTGCCAGCAGCGCCCCCATCCCGACCGGGAGGGCCTACGAGCAGTACTTC.

This clone has only one observation. The chain couples TRBV7-2 to TRBJ2-5; 11 bases align to TRBD2. Looked up from germline, CDR1 is SGHTA and CDR2 is FQGNSA. The CDR3 runs 15 residues. V trimming: 4 bases; J trimming: 3 bases; junction bases outside the gene matches: 4. CDR3 nucleotide sequence: TGTGCCAGCAGCTCCCTGGGACTAGCGGAAGAGACCCAGTACTTC. Amino acid sequence: CASSSLGLAEETQYF.

The chain couples TRBV6-6 to TRBJ1-1; 10 positions match TRBD1. V dropped 7 bases and J dropped 7; count of bases not matched to a gene: 9. CDR3 length: 14 residues. CDR1 is MNHNY, CDR2 SVGAGI, per germline (reference sequence). The CDR3 loop is CASTGDRGGGEAFF. CDR3 nucleotides: TGTGCCAGCACTGGGGACAGGGGAGGAGGTGAAGCTTTCTTT.

To note about this clone: At the DNA level, this CDR3 is encoded by other sequences in the same sample as well. V and J are TRBV9 and TRBJ1-2; D possibly corresponds to TRBD1 (6 bases). Germline CDR1 and CDR2: SGDLS and YYNGEE. V was clipped by 3 bases and J by 7 bases, with 19 bases between them. This CDR3 has 15 amino acids. This chain's CDR3 is CASSENRAGGFGYTF. Written as DNA, the CDR3 is TGTGCCAGCAGCGAGAACAGGGCGGGGGGATTTGGCTACACCTTC. The whole variable domain, filled in from reference TRBV9 and TRBJ1-2, reads DSGVTQTPKHLITATGQRVTLRCSPRSGDLSVYWYQQSLDQGLQFLIQYYNGEERAKGNILERFSAQQFPDLHSELNLSSLELGDSALYFCASSENRAGGFGYTFGSGTRLTVV.

This chain joins TRBV5-1 and TRBJ2-5; tentatively, D is TRBD1 (6 bases). The CDR3 length is 16 residues. The germline gives CDR1 SGHRS, CDR2 YFSETQ. V was cut by 0 bases and J by 2 bases, with 14 bases left in between. This CDR3 is CASSLAVGGSQETQYF. CDR3 bases: TGCGCCAGCAGCTTGGCTGTTGGGGGCAGTCAAGAGACCCAGTACTTC. The full variable domain, completed using reference TRBV5-1 and TRBJ2-5, is KAGVTQTPRYLIKTRGQQVTLSCSPISGHRSVSWYQQTPGQGLQFLFEYFSETQRNKGNFPGRFSGRQFSNSRSEMNVSTLELGDSALYLCASSLAVGGSQETQYFGPGTRLLVL.